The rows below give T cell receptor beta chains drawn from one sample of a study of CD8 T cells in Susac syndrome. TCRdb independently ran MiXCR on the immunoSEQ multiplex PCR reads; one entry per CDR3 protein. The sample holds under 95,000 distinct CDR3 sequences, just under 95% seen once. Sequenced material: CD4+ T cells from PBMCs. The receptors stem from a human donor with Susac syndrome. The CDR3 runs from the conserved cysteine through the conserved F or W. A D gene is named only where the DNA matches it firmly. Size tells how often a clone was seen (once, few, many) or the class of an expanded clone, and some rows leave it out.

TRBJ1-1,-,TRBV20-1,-,CSASPPVGDTEAFF,TGCAGTGCTAGCCCGCCCGTAGGGGACACTGAAGCTTTCTTT
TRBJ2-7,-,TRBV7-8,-,CASSLETADPYEQYF,TGTGCCAGCAGCTTAGAGACGGCCGACCCCTACGAGCAGTACTTC
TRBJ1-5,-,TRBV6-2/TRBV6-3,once,CASQKIWEGLAYQPQHF,TGTGCCAGCCAAAAAATATGGGAAGGGCTGGCTTATCAGCCCCAGCATTTT
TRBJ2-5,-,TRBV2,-,CASSENRAETQYF,TGTGCCAGCAGTGAGAACAGGGCTGAGACCCAGTACTTC
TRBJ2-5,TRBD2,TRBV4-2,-,CASSQEGVLAGGQYF,TGTGCCAGCAGCCAAGAAGGGGTCCTAGCGGGGGGCCAGTACTTC
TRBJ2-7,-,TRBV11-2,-,CASSLDRAMGEQYF,TGTGCCAGCAGCTTAGACAGGGCTATGGGCGAGCAGTACTTC
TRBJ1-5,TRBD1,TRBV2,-,CASNQDRGYQPQHF,TGTGCCAGCAACCAGGACAGGGGATATCAGCCCCAGCATTTT
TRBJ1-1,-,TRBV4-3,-,CASSQGHSLNTEAFF,TGCGCCAGCAGCCAAGGTCACAGCTTGAACACTGAAGCTTTCTTT
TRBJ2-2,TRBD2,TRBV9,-,CASSVGASGGHTGELFF,TGTGCCAGCAGCGTAGGGGCTAGCGGGGGCCACACCGGGGAGCTGTTTTTT
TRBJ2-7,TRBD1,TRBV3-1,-,CASSHAGTGVEQYF,TGTGCCAGCAGCCACGCCGGGACAGGGGTCGAGCAGTACTTC
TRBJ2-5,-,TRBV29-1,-,CSVEFGETQYF,TGCAGCGTTGAATTTGGAGAGACCCAGTACTTC
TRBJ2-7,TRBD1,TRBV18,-,CATGAGTGLSYEQYF,TGTGCCACCGGTGCTGGGACAGGCCTCTCCTACGAGCAGTACTTC
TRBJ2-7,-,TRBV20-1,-,CSAQSAGLTYEQYF,TGCAGTGCGCAGTCAGCGGGCTTAACTTACGAGCAGTACTTC
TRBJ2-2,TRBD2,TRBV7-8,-,CARPGLAGVGTGELFF,TGTGCCAGGCCGGGGTTAGCGGGGGTCGGCACCGGGGAGCTGTTTTTT
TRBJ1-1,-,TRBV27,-,CARSQNTEAFF,TGTGCCAGATCCCAGAACACTGAAGCTTTCTTT
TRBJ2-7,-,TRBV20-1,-,CSAHQDRDYEQYF,TGCAGTGCTCATCAGGACAGAGACTACGAGCAGTACTTC
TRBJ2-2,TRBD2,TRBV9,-,CASSPPSGDTGELFF,TGTGCCAGCAGCCCTCCTAGCGGTGACACCGGGGAGCTGTTTTTT
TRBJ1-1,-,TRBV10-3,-,CVHKRGANTEAFF,TGTGTTCACAAGCGGGGCGCGAACACTGAAGCTTTCTTT
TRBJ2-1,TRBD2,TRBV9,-,CASSVGLGDNEQFF,TGTGCCAGCAGCGTCGGACTAGGGGATAATGAGCAGTTCTTC
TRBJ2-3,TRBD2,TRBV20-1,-,CSARGLPVSTDTQYF,TGCAGTGCGCGGGGACTACCGGTTAGCACAGATACGCAGTATTTT
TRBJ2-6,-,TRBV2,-,CASNRDNSGANVLTF,TGTGCCAGCAACCGGGACAACTCTGGGGCCAACGTCCTGACTTTC